Each of the 9 T cell receptor beta chains below was sequenced from the same sample in a study of PD-L1 blockade in urothelial cancer. The sample's time point: peripheral blood 6 weeks after treatment start. TCRdb's table, derived via immunoSEQ multiplex PCR, lists solely in-frame clones and lacks some. The data show around 110,000 clones, around 93% seen once. The starting material was PBMCs, obtained around atezolizumab (anti-PD-L1) treatment. These TCRs come from a man between 60 and 70 years old with urothelial cancer.

The chain carries TRBV11-2 and TRBJ2-5; TRBD2 matches 9 bases. The CDR3 has 17 residues. Germline V gives CDR1 SGHAT, CDR2 FQNNGV. V lost 3 bases to trimming and J lost 5 bases; unmatched junction nucleotides: 13. CDR3 sequence reads: CASSLTRSGAGGETQYF. CDR3 coding DNA: TGTGCCAGCAGCTTGACTCGGTCGGGGGCGGGAGGGGAGACCCAGTACTTC.

The rearrangement uses TRBV19 and TRBJ2-2; 7 bases agree with TRBD1. J lost 5 bases, V lost 6 bases, and 6 bases had no gene match. The CDR3 has 14 amino acids. From germline, CDR1 is LNHDA and CDR2 SQIVND (reference sequence). CDR3 protein: CASRARGRTGELFF. CDR3 DNA: TGTGCCAGTAGGGCGAGGGGGCGAACCGGGGAGCTGTTTTTT.

The chain employs TRBV4-1 and TRBJ2-1, with 8 bases matching TRBD2. CDR1 MGHRA and CDR2 YSYEKL come from the germline V gene. V was clipped by 1 base and J by 0 bases; unmatched bases: 2. The CDR3 loop spans 16 amino acids. As DNA, the CDR3 is TGCGCCAGCAGCCAAGGACTAGCGATCTCCTACAATGAGCAGTTCTTC. This codes for CASSQGLAISYNEQFF.

The chain is built from TRBV9 and TRBJ2-3, with 13 bases fitting TRBD2. The germline CDR1 and CDR2 sequences are SGDLS and YYNGEE. The CDR3 runs to 17 residues. With 4 bases clipped from V and 4 bases from J, the junction kept 9 bases outside the gene matches. The CDR3 coding sequence is TGTGCCAGCAGCTCACGCCGACTAGCGGGAGGTCCAGATACGCAGTATTTT. This gives the protein CASSSRRLAGGPDTQYF.

The CDR3 spells CAWSRTAYSYEQYF. The DNA for the CDR3 is TGTGCCTGGAGTCGGACAGCCTACTCCTACGAGCAGTACTTC. The V and J genes are TRBV30 and TRBJ2-7; TRBD1 might be the D (6 bases). The CDR3 runs to 14 residues. V was cut by 2 bases and J by 0 bases, with 11 bases left in between. Germline V CDR1 and CDR2: GTSNPN, SVGIG (reference sequence).

The chain has TRBV30 and TRBJ2-1, with TRBD2 as a possible D gene (6 bases). The CDR3 is 13 residues long. Per germline, CDR1 GTSNPN and CDR2 SVGIG (reference sequence). Trimming removed 4 bases from V and 6 bases from J, with 13 bases in between. The CDR3 reads CAWKLATPNEQFF. Here the CDR3 DNA reads TGTGCCTGGAAACTAGCAACGCCCAATGAGCAGTTCTTC.

This clone was recorded only once. The chain has TRBV5-6 and TRBJ2-2, with 11 bases lining up with TRBD1. Germline lookup yields CDR1 SGHDT and CDR2 YYEEEE. There are 16 residues in the CDR3. V shed 4 bases, J shed 3 bases, and the junction held 5 bases outside the gene matches. The CDR3 sequence is CASSADRGRDTGELFF. The CDR3 coding sequence is TGTGCCAGCAGCGCGGACAGGGGGCGCGACACCGGGGAGCTGTTTTTT.

The V call is TRBV30, the J call TRBJ2-1, with TRBD2 identical over 14 bases. CDR3 length: 21 residues. Germline-derived CDR1 and CDR2 are GTSNPN and SVGIG (reference sequence). V was pared by 4 bases and J by 0 bases, with 17 bases of the junction left unmatched. The CDR3 reads CAWTKPLGTSGSLSSYNEQFF. DNA for the CDR3: TGTGCCTGGACAAAACCCCTGGGGACTAGCGGGAGTCTCAGCTCCTACAATGAGCAGTTCTTC.

The chain has TRBV10-1 and TRBJ2-1; tentatively, D is TRBD2 (6 bases). CDR1 is WNHNN, CDR2 SYGVQD, per germline (reference sequence). The V end lost 7 bases, the J end lost 3 bases, and 13 bases lay between the germline ends. The CDR3 contains 14 residues. The CDR3 DNA sequence: TGCGCCAGCACTGGAGGGTCGGGCTACAATGAGCAGTTCTTC. Translated, it gives CASTGGSGYNEQFF.